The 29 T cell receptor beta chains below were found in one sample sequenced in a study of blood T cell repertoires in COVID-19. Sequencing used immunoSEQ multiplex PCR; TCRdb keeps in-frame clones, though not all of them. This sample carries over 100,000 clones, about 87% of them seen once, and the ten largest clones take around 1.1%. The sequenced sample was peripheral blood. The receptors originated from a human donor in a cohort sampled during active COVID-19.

The CDR3 DNA reads TGTGCCAGCAGCCGTGGGACACCGAGCTCTGGAAACACCATATATTTT. Its translation is CASSRGTPSSGNTIYF. The chain combines TRBV7-2 with TRBJ1-3; D perhaps matches TRBD1 (6 bases). Germline assignment: CDR1 SGHTA and CDR2 FQGNSA. This CDR3 spans 16 amino acids. With 5 bases removed from V and 0 bases from J, the gap between germline ends came to 14 bases.

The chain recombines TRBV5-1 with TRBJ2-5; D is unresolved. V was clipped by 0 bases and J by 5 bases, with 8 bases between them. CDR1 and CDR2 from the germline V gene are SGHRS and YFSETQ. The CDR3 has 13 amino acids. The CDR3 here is CASSLAWRETQYF. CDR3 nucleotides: TGCGCCAGCAGCTTGGCATGGCGGGAGACCCAGTACTTC.

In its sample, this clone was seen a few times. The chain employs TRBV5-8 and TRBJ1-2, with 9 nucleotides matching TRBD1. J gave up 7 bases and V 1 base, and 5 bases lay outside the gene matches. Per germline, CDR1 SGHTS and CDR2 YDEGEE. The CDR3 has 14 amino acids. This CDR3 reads CASSLTGTGSGYTF. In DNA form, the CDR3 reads TGTGCCAGCAGCTTGACCGGGACAGGGTCTGGCTACACCTTC. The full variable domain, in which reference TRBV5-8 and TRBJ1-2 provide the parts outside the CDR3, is EAGVTQSPTHLIKTRGQQATLRCSPISGHTSVYWYQQALGLGLQFLLWYDEGEERNRGNFPPRFSGRQFPNYSSELNVNALELEDSALYLCASSLTGTGSGYTFGSGTRLTVV.

Here the CDR3 DNA reads TGTGCCAGCAGTTACTCGGGACAGGAAGTTGATGGCTACACCTTC. Protein product: CASSYSGQEVDGYTF. The rearrangement joins TRBV6-6 to TRBJ1-2, with TRBD1 identical over 8 bases. After removal of 0 bases from V and 6 bases from J, the junction contained 6 bases not matched to a gene. Germline CDR1 and CDR2: MNHNY and SVGAGI (reference sequence). This CDR3 region has 15 residues.

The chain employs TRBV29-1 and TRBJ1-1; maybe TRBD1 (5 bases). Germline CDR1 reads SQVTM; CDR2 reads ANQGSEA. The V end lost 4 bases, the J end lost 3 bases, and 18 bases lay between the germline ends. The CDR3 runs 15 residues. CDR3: CSVALWTQGYTEAFF. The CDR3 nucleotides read TGCAGCGTTGCATTATGGACCCAGGGATACACTGAAGCTTTCTTT.

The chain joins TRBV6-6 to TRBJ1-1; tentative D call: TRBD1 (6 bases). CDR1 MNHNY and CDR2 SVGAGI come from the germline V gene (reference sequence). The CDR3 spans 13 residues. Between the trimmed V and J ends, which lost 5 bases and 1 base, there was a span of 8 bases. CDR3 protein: CASSDRKNTEAFF. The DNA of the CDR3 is TGTGCCAGCAGTGACAGGAAGAACACTGAAGCTTTCTTT.

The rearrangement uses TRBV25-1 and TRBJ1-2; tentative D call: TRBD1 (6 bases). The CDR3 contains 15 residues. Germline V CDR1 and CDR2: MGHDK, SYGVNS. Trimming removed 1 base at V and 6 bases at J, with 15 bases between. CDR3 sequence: CASSEFDWGRNGYTF. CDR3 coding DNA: TGTGCCAGCAGTGAATTTGACTGGGGGCGTAATGGCTACACCTTC.

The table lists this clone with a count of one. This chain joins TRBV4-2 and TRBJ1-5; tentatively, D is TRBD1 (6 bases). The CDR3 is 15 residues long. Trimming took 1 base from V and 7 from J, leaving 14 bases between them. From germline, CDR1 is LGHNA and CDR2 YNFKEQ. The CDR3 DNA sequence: TGTGCCAGCAGCCAAGCCGACAGGCAGGAACAGCCCCAGCATTTT. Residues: CASSQADRQEQPQHF.

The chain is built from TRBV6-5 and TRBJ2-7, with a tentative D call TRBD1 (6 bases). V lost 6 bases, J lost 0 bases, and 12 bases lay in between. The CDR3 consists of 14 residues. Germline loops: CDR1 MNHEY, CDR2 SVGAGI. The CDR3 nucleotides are TGTGCCAGCAGGGGTACAGGGCTCTCCTACGAGCAGTACTTC. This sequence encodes CASRGTGLSYEQYF.

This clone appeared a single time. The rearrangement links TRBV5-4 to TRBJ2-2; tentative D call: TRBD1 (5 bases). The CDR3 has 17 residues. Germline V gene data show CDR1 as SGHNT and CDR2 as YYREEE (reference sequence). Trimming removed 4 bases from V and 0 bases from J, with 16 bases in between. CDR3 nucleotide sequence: TGTGCCAGCAGCGGGGAACCGACAGCCGCGAACACCGGGGAGCTGTTTTTT. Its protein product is CASSGEPTAANTGELFF.

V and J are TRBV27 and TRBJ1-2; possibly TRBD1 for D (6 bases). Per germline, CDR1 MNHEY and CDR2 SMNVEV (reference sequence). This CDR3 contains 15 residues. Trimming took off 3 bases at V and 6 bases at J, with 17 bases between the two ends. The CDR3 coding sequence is TGTGCCAGCAGTTTTAGGCAGGGGAGGGTAGATGGCTACACCTTC. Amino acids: CASSFRQGRVDGYTF.

The CDR3 here is CASSLRTSIDTQYF. The CDR3 DNA reads TGTGCCAGCAGCCTCCGGACTAGCATCGATACGCAGTATTTT. The gene calls are TRBV7-2 and TRBJ2-3; 8 positions agree with TRBD2. The CDR3 covers 14 residues. V shed 5 bases, J shed 6 bases, and the junction held 7 bases outside the gene matches. The germline CDR1 and CDR2 sequences are SGHTA and FQGNSA.

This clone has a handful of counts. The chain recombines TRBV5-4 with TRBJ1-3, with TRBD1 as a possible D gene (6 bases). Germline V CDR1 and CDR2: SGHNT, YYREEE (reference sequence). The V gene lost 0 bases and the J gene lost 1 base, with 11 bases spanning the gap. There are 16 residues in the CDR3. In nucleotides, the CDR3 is TGTGCCAGCAGCTTGGCCACAGGGTCATCTGGAAACACCATATATTTT. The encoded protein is CASSLATGSSGNTIYF.

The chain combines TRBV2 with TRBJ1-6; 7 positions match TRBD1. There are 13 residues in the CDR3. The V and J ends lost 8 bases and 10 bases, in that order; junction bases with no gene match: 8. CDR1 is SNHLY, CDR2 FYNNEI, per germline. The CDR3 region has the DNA TGTGCCAGCTGTGGGACAGTTACATCACCCCTCCACTTT. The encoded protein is CASCGTVTSPLHF.

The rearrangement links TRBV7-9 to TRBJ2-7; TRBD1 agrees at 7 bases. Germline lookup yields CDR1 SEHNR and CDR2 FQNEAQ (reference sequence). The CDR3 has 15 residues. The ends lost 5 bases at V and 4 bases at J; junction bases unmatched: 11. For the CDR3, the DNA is TGTGCCAGCAGCCCGGGACAGACCTTCGGGTACGAGCAGTACTTC. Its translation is CASSPGQTFGYEQYF.

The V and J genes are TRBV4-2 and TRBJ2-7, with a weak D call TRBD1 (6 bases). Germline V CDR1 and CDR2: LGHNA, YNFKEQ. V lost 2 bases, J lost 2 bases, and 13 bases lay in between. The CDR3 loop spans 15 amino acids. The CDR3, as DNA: TGTGCCAGCAGCCAAACTCTAGGACAGACCTACGAGCAGTACTTC. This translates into CASSQTLGQTYEQYF.

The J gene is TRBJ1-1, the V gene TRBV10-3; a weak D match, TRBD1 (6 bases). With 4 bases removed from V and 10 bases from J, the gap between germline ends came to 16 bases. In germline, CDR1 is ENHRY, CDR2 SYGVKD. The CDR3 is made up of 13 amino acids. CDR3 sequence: CAISGESQGVAFF. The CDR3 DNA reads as TGTGCCATCAGTGGTGAATCACAGGGTGTAGCTTTCTTT.

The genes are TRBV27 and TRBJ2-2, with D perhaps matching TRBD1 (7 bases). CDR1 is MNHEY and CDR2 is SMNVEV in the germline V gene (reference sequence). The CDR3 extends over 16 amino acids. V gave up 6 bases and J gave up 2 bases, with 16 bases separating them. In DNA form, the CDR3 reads TGTGCCAGCAGAACTTGGAGGGGGCTCAACACCGGGGAGCTGTTTTTT. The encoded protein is CASRTWRGLNTGELFF.

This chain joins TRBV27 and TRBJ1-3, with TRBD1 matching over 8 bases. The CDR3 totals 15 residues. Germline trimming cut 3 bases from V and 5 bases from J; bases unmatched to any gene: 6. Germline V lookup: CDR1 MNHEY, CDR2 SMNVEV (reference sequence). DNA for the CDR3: TGTGCCAGCAGTTTTACGGCAGGGGGCCGAAACACCATATATTTT. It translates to CASSFTAGGRNTIYF.

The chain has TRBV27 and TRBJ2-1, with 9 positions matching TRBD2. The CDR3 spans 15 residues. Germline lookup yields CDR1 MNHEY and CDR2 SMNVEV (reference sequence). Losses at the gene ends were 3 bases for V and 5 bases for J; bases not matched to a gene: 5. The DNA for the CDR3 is TGTGCCAGCAGTTTCTGGACTAGCGCTGACAATGAGCAGTTCTTC. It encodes CASSFWTSADNEQFF.

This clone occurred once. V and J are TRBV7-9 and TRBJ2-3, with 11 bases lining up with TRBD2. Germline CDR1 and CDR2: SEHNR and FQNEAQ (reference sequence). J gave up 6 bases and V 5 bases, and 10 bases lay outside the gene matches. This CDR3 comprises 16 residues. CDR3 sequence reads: CASSRGLAGGMDTQYF. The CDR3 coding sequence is TGTGCCAGCAGCCGGGGGCTAGCGGGGGGCATGGATACGCAGTATTTT.

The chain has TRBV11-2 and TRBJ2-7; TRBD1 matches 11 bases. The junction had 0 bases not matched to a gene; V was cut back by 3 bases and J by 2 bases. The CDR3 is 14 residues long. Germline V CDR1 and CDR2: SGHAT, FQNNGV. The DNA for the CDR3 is TGTGCCAGCAGCTTGGGACAGGGGGCCTACGAGCAGTACTTC. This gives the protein CASSLGQGAYEQYF.

The DNA of the CDR3 is TGTGCCAGCAGTACGCGGGATAGGGACAATGAGCAGTTCTTC. This encodes CASSTRDRDNEQFF. The chain recombines TRBV6-6 with TRBJ2-1, with D tentatively TRBD2 (6 bases). Germline V gene sequence: CDR1 MNHNY, CDR2 SVGAGI (reference sequence). Trimming took 5 bases from V and 5 from J, leaving 13 bases between them. The CDR3 length is 14 residues.

The CDR3 DNA follows: TGTGCCAGCAGCTCCCCAGTGGGCCGCTTCTACGAGCAGTACTTC. Protein product: CASSSPVGRFYEQYF. The genes are TRBV28 and TRBJ2-7; D gene unclear. V gave up 6 bases and J gave up 3 bases, with 18 bases separating them. CDR3 length equals 15 residues. Germline lookup yields CDR1 MDHEN and CDR2 SYDVKM.

The CDR3 spells CASSARGQSTDTQYF. The CDR3 region has the DNA TGTGCCAGCAGCGCAAGGGGCCAGAGCACAGATACGCAGTATTTT. This chain joins TRBV2 and TRBJ2-3, with D perhaps TRBD1 (5 bases). CDR3 length: 15 amino acids. Germline V CDR1 and CDR2: SNHLY, FYNNEI. V lost 6 bases, J lost 0 bases, and 13 bases lay in between.

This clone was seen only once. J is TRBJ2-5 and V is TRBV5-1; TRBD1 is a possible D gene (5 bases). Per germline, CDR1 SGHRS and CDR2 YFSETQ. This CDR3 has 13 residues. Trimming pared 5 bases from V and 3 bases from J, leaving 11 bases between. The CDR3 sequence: CASSSDNEETQYF. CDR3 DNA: TGCGCCAGCAGTTCGGACAATGAAGAGACCCAGTACTTC.

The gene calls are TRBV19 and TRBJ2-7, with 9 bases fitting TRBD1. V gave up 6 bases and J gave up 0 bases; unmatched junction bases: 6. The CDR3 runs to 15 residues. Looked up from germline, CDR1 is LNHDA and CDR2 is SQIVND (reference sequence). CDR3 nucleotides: TGTGCCAGTAGCCTGAGACAGGGGGTCTCCTACGAGCAGTACTTC. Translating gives CASSLRQGVSYEQYF.

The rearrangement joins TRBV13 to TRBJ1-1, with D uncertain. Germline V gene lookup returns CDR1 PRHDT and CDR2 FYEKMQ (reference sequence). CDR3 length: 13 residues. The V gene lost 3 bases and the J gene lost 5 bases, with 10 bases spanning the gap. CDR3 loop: CASSLGLETEAFF. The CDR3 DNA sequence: TGTGCCAGCAGCTTGGGCTTAGAGACTGAAGCTTTCTTT.

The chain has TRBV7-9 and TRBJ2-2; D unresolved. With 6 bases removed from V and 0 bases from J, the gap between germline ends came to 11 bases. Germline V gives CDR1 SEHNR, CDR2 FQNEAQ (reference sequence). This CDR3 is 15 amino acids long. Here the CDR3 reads CASSPGNPNTGELFF. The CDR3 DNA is TGTGCCAGCAGTCCAGGAAATCCGAACACCGGGGAGCTGTTTTTT.